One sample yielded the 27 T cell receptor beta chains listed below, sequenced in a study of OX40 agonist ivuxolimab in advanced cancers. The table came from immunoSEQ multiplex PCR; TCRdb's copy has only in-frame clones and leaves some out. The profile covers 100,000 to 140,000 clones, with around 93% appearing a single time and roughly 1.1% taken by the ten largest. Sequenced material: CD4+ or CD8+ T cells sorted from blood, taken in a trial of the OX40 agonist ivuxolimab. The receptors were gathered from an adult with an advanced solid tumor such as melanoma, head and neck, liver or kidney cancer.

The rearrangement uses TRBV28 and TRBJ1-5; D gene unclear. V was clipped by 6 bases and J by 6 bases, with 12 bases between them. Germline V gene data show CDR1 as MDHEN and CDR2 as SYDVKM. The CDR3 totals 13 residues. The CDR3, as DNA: TGTGCCAGCAGCAGGTTAGATGGTCAGCCCCAGCATTTT. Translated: CASSRLDGQPQHF.

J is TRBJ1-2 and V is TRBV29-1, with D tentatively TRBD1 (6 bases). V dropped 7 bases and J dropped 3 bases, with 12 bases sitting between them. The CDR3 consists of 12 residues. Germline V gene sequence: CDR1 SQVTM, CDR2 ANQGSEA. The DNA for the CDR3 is TGCAGCGCCACACAGGGATACTATGGCTACACCTTC. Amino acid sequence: CSATQGYYGYTF.

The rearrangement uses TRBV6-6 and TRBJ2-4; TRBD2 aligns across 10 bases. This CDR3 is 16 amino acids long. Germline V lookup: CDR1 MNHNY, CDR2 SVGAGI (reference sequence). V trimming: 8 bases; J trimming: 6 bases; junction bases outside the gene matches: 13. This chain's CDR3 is CASGTPASGSVNIQYF. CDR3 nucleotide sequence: TGTGCCAGCGGAACTCCGGCTAGCGGGAGCGTAAACATTCAGTACTTC.

The CDR3 protein is CASSLRPYEQYF. In DNA, the CDR3 is TGCGCCAGCAGCTTGCGTCCTTACGAGCAGTACTTC. This chain links TRBV5-1 with TRBJ2-7; no definite D call. Trimming took off 1 base at V and 4 bases at J, with 6 bases between the two ends. The CDR3 is made up of 12 amino acids. The germline V gene has CDR1 SGHRS and CDR2 YFSETQ.

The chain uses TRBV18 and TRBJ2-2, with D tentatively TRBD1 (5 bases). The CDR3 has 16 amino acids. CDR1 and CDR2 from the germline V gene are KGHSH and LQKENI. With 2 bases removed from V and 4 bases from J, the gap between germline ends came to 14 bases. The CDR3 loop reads CASSPFDTGITGELFF. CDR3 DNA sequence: TGTGCCAGCTCACCATTCGATACAGGTATCACCGGGGAGCTGTTTTTT.

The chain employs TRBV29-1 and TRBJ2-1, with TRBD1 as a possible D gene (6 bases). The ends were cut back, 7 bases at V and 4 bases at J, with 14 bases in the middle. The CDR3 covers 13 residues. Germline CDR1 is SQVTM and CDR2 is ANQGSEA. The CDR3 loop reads CSAPETGYNEQFF. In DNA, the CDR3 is TGCAGCGCGCCCGAGACAGGATACAATGAGCAGTTCTTC.

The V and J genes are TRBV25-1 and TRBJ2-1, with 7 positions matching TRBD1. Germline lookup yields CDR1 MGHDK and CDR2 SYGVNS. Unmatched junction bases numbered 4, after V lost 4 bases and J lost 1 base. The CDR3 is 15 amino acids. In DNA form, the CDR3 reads TGTGCCAGCAGTGGAGACAGGGTGTCCTACAATGAGCAGTTCTTC. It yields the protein CASSGDRVSYNEQFF.

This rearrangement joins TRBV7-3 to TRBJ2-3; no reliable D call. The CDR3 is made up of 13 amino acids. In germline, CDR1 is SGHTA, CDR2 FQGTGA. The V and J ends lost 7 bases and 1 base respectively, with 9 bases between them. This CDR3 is CASNLLGTDTQYF. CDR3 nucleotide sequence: TGTGCCAGCAACCTTTTGGGCACAGATACGCAGTATTTT. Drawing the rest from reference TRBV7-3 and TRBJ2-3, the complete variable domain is GAGVSQTPSNKVTEKGKYVELRCDPISGHTALYWYRQSLGQGPEFLIYFQGTGAADDSGLPNDRFFAVRPEGSVSTLKIQRTERGDSAVYLCASNLLGTDTQYFGPGTRLTVL.

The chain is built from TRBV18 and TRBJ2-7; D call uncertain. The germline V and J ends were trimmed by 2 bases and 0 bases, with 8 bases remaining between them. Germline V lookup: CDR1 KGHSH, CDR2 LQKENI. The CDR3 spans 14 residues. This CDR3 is CASSPGPGSYEQYF. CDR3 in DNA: TGTGCCAGCTCACCAGGTCCAGGCTCCTACGAGCAGTACTTC.

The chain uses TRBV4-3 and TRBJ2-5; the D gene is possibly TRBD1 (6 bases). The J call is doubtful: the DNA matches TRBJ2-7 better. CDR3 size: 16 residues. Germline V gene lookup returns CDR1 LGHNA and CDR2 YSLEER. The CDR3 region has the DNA TGCGCCAGCAGCCGGGACACCGGGCCTGGGGGCTACGAGCAGTACTTC. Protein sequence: CASSRDTGPGGYEQYF.

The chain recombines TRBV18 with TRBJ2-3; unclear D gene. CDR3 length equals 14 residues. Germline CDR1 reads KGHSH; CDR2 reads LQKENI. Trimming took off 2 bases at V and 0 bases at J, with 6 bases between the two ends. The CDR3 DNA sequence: TGTGCCAGCTCACCAGGGGTTAGCACAGATACGCAGTATTTT. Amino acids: CASSPGVSTDTQYF.

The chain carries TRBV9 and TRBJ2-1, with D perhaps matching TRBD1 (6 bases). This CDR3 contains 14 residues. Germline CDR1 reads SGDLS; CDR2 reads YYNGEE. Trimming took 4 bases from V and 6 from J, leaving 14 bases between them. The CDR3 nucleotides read TGTGCCAGCAGCCCCGGGACAAGGAGCAATGAGCAGTTCTTC. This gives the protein CASSPGTRSNEQFF. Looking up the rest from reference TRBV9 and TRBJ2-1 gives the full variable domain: DSGVTQTPKHLITATGQRVTLRCSPRSGDLSVYWYQQSLDQGLQFLIQYYNGEERAKGNILERFSAQQFPDLHSELNLSSLELGDSALYFCASSPGTRSNEQFFGPGTRLTVL.

CDR3 in DNA: TGTGCCAGCAGTTTCCGGACTAGCGGAGACGAGCAGTACTTC. Translated, it gives CASSFRTSGDEQYF. The rearrangement joins TRBV6-5 to TRBJ2-7; 10 bases map to TRBD2. The CDR3 is 14 residues long. The V gene end was trimmed by 4 bases and the J gene end by 5 bases; junction bases not matched to a gene: 5. Germline V gives CDR1 MNHEY, CDR2 SVGAGI.

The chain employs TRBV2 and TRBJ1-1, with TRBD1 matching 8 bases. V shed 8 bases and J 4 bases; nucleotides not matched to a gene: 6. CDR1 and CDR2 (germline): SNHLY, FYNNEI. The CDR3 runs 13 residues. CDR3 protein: CASQTTGGTEAFF. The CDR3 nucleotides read TGTGCCAGCCAAACCACAGGGGGCACTGAAGCTTTCTTT.

CDR3 in amino acids: CASSLGTTYNEQFF. CDR3 in DNA: TGTGCCAGCAGCTTAGGGACAACCTACAATGAGCAGTTCTTC. V usage is TRBV7-9 and J usage is TRBJ2-1, with D possibly TRBD1 on 5 matching bases. V was clipped by 1 base and J by 2 bases, with 6 bases between them. CDR1 and CDR2 from the germline V gene are SEHNR and FQNEAQ (reference sequence). CDR3 length: 14 residues.

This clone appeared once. As DNA, the CDR3 is TGTGCCAGCAGCTCTCGTAGCGCGGGAGATTACAATGAGCAGTTCTTC. Translated, it gives CASSSRSAGDYNEQFF. The J gene is TRBJ2-1, the V gene TRBV7-8; 7 nucleotides agree with TRBD2. Germline CDR1 SGHVS, CDR2 FQNEAQ. This CDR3 region has 16 residues. J was trimmed by 4 bases and V by 4 bases; bases with no gene match: 10.

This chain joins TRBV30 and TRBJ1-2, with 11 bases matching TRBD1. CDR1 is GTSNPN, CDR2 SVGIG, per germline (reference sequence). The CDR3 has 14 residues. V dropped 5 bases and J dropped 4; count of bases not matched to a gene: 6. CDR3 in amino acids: CAWDRTGGGYGYTF. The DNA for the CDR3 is TGTGCCTGGGACAGGACAGGGGGCGGCTATGGCTACACCTTC.

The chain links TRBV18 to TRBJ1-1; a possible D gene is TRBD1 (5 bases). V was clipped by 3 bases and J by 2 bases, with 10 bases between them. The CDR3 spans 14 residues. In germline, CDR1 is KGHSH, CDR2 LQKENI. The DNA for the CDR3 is TGTGCCAGCTCACCCCCGGGGCCAAACACTGAAGCTTTCTTT. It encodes CASSPPGPNTEAFF.

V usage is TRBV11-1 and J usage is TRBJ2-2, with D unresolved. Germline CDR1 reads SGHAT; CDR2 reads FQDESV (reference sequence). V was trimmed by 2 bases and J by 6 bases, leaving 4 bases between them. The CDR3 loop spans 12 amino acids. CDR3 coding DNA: TGTGCCAGCAGCTTACTTCCCGGGGAGCTGTTTTTT. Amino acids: CASSLLPGELFF.

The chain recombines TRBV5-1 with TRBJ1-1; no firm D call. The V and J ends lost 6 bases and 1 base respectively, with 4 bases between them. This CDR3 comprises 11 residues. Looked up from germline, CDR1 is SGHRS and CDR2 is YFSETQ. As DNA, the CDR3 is TGCGCCAGCACTGGGAACACTGAAGCTTTCTTT. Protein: CASTGNTEAFF.

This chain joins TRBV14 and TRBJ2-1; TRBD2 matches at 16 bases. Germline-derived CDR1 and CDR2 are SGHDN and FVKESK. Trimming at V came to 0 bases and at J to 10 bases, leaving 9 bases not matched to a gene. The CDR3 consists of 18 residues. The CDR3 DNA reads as TGTGCCAGCAGCCAAGATCTTGGGACTAGCGGGAGGGCCGGGGAGCAGTTCTTC. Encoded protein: CASSQDLGTSGRAGEQFF.

The CDR3 bases are TGTGCCAGCAGTTACGGGGTGAACCAGCCCCAGCATTTT. Translating gives CASSYGVNQPQHF. This chain joins TRBV6-5 and TRBJ1-5; D uncertain. Trimming removed 2 bases from V and 7 bases from J, with 9 bases in between. The CDR3 contains 13 residues. In germline, CDR1 is MNHEY, CDR2 SVGAGI.

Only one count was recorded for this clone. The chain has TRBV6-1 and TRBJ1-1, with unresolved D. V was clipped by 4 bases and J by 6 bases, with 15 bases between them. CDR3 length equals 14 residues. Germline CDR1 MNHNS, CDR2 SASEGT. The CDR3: CASSATGRRAEAFF. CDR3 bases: TGTGCCAGCAGTGCGACGGGTCGGAGGGCTGAAGCTTTCTTT.

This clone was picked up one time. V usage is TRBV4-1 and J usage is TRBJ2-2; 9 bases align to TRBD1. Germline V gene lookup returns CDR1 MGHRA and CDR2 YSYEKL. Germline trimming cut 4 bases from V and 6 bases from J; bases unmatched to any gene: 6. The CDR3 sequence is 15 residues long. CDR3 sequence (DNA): TGCGCCAGCAGCCGGCCGGGACAGGGATCCGGGGAGCTGTTTTTT. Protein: CASSRPGQGSGELFF.

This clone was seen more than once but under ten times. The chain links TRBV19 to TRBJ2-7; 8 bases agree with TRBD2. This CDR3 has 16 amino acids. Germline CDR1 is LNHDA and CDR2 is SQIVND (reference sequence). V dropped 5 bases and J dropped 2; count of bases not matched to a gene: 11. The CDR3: CASSREGGSVAYEQYF. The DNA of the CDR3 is TGTGCCAGTAGTCGGGAGGGCGGGAGTGTTGCCTACGAGCAGTACTTC.

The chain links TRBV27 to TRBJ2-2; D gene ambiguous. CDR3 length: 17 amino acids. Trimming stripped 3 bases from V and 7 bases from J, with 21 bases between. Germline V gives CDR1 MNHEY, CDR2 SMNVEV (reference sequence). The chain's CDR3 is CASSFQRLGLVGGELFF. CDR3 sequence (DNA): TGTGCCAGCAGTTTCCAACGGCTCGGGCTAGTTGGCGGGGAGCTGTTTTTT.

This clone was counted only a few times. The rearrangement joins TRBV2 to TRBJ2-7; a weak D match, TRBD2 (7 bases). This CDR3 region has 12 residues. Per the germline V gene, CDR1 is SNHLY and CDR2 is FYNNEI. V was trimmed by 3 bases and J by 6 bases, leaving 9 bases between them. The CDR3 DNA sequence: TGTGCCAGCAGTGAGGGGGGGCGCGAGCAGTACTTC. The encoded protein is CASSEGGREQYF.